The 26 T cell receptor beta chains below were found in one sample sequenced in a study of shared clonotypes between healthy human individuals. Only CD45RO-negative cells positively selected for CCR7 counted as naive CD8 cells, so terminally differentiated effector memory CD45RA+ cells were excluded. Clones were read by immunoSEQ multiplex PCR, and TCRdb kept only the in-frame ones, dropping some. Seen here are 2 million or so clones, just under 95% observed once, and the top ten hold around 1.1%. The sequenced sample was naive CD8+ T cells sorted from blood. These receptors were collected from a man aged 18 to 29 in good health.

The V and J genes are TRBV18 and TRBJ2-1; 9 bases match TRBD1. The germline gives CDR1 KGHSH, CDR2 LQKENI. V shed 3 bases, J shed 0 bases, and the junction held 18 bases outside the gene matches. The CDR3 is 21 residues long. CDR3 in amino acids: CASSPRPVDRGKGDSYNEQFF. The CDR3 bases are TGTGCCAGCTCACCCAGACCCGTGGACAGGGGCAAAGGAGACTCCTACAATGAGCAGTTCTTC.

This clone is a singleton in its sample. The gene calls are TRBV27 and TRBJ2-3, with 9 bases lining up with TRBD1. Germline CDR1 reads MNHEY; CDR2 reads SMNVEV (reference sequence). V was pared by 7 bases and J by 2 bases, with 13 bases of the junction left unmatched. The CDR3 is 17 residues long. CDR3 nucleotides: TGTGCCAGCACCGAATTCCCACAGGGGGCAAACACAGATACGCAGTATTTT. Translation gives CASTEFPQGANTDTQYF.

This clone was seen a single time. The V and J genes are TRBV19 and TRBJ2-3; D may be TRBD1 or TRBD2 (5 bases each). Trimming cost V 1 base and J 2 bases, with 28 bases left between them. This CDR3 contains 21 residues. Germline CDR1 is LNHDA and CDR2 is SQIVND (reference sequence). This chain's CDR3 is CASSIVGGTTSGRRPTDTQYF. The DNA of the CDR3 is TGTGCCAGTAGTATAGTAGGTGGGACCACTTCCGGCCGGCGGCCCACAGATACGCAGTATTTT.

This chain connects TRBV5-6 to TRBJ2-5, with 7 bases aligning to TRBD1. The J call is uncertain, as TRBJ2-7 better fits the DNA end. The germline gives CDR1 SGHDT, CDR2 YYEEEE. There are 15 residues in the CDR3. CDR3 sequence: CASSGYGTVSYEQYF. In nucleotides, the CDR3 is TGTGCCAGCAGCGGGTACGGGACAGTTTCCTACGAGCAGTACTTC.

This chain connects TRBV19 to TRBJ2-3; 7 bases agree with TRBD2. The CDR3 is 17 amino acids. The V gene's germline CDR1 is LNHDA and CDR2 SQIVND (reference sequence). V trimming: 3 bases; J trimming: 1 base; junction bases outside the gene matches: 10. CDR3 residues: CASSINGASGRTDTQYF. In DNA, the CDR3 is TGTGCCAGTAGTATCAATGGGGCTAGCGGACGCACAGATACGCAGTATTTT.

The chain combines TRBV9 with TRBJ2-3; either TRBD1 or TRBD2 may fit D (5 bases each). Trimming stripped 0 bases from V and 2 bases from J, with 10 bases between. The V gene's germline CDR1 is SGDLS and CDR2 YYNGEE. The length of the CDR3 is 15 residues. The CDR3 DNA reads TGTGCCAGCAGCGTAGAAGGGACCTACACAGATACGCAGTATTTT. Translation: CASSVEGTYTDTQYF. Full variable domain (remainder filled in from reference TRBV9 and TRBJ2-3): DSGVTQTPKHLITATGQRVTLRCSPRSGDLSVYWYQQSLDQGLQFLIQYYNGEERAKGNILERFSAQQFPDLHSELNLSSLELGDSALYFCASSVEGTYTDTQYFGPGTRLTVL.

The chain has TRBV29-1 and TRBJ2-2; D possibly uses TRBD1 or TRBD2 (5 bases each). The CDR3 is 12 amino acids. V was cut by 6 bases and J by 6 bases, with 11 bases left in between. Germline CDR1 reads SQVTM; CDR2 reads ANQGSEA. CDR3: CSVRGDAGELFF. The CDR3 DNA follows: TGCAGCGTGAGGGGAGACGCCGGGGAGCTGTTTTTT.

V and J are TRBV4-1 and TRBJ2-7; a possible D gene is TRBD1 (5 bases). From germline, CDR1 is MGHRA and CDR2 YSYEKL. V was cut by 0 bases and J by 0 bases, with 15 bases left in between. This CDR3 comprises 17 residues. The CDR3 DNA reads TGCGCCAGCAGCCAAGATTTAGGGGCGGAAAGCTCCTACGAGCAGTACTTC. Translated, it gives CASSQDLGAESSYEQYF.

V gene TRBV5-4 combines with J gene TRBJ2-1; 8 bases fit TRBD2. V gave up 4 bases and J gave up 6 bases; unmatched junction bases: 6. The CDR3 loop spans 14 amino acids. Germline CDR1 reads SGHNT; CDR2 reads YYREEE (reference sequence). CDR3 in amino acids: CASSPAGAINEQFF. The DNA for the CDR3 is TGTGCCAGCAGCCCAGCGGGAGCTATCAATGAGCAGTTCTTC.

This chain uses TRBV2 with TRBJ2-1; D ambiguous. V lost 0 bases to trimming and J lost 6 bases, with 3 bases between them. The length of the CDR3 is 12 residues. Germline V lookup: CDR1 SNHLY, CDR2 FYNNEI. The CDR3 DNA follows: TGTGCCAGCAGTGAAGCCAGCAATGAGCAGTTCTTC. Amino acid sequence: CASSEASNEQFF.

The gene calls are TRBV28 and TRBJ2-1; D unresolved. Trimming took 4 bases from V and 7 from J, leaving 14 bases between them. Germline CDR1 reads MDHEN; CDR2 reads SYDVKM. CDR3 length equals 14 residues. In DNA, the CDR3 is TGTGCCAGCAGTTCCATGACAAGGGATAATGAGCAGTTCTTC. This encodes CASSSMTRDNEQFF.

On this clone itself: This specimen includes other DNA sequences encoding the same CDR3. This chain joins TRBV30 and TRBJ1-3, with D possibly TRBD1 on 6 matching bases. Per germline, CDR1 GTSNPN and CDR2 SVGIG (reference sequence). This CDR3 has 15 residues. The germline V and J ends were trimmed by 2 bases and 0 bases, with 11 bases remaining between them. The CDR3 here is CAWSPGASSGNTIYF. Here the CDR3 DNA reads TGTGCCTGGAGTCCAGGGGCAAGCTCTGGAAACACCATATATTTT.

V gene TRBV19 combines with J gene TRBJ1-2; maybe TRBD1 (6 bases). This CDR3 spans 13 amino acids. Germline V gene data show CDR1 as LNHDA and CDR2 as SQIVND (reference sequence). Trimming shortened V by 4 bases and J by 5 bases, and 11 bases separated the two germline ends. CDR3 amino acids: CASSTRTDYGYTF. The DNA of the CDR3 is TGTGCCAGTAGTACCCGGACAGATTATGGCTACACCTTC.

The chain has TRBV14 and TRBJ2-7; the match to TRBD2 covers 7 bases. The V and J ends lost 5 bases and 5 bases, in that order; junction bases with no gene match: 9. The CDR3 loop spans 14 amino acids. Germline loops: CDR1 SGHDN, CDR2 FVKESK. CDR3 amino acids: CASSFPSRGDEQYF. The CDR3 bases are TGTGCCAGCAGCTTCCCTAGCCGGGGGGACGAGCAGTACTTC.

Written as DNA, the CDR3 is TGTGCCAGCAGCTTAGATGTAGCGGGCGAAAACGGGCAGTTCTTC. It yields the protein CASSLDVAGENGQFF. The chain uses TRBV11-2 and TRBJ2-1, with 7 bases lining up with TRBD2. The J segment lost 12 bases and the V segment lost 0 bases, leaving 11 bases of the junction unmatched. The CDR3 consists of 15 residues. CDR1 and CDR2 (germline): SGHAT, FQNNGV.

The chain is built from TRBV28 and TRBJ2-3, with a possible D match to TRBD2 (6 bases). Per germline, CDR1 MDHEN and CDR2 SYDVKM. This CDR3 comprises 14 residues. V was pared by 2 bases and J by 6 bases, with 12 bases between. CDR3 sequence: CASSLLGRGDTQYF. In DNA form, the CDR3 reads TGTGCCAGCAGTTTACTCGGTCGGGGGGATACGCAGTATTTT.

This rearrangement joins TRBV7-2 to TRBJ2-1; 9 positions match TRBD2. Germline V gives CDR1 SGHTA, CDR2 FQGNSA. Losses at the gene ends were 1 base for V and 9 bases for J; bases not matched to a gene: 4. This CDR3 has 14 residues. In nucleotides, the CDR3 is TGTGCCAGCAGCTTAGGCGGGAGGGCCGCTGAGCAGTTCTTC. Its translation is CASSLGGRAAEQFF.

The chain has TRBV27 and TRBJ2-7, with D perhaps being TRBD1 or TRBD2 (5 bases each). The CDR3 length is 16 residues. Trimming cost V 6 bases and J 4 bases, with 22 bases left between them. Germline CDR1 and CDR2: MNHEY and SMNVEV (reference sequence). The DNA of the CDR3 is TGTGCCAGCAGCCAACTAGGGGTGGAACACCAATACGAGCAGTACTTC. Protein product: CASSQLGVEHQYEQYF.

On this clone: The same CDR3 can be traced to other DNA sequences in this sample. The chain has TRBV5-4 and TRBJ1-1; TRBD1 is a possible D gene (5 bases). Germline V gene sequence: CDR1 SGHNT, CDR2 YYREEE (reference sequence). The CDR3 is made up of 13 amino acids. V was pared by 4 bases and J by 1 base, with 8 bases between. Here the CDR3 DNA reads TGTGCCAGCAGCCTTACAGGGAACACTGAAGCTTTCTTT. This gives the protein CASSLTGNTEAFF.

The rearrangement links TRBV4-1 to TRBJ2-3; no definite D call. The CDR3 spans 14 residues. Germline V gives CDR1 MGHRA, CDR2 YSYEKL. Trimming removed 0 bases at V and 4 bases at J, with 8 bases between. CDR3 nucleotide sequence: TGCGCCAGCAGCCAAGATCTCAGCCCAGATACGCAGTATTTT. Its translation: CASSQDLSPDTQYF.

This chain's CDR3 is CATLIDPGYTF. CDR3 in DNA: TGTGCCACCCTGATAGACCCGGGCTACACCTTC. The V call is TRBV7-9, the J call TRBJ1-2; D call uncertain. CDR1 SEHNR and CDR2 FQNEAQ come from the germline V gene (reference sequence). CDR3 size: 11 residues. Trimming left V 10 bases short and J 8 bases short, with 14 bases between.

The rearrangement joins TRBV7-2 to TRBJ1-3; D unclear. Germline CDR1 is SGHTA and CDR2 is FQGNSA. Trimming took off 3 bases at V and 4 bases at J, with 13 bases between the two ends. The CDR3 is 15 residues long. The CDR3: CASSFGASGGNTIYF. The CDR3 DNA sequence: TGTGCCAGCAGCTTTGGAGCCTCGGGGGGAAACACCATATATTTT. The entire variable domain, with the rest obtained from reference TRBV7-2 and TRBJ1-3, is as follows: GAGVSQSPSNKVTEKGKDVELRCDPISGHTALYWYRQSLGQGLEFLIYFQGNSAPDKSGLPSDRFSAERTGGSVSTLTIQRTQQEDSAVYLCASSFGASGGNTIYFGEGSWLTVV.

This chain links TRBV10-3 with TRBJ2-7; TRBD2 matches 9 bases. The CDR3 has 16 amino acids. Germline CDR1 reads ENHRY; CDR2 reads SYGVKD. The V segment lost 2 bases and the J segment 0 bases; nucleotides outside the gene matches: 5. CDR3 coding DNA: TGTGCCATCAGTGAGATAGCGGGAGCCAACTCCTACGAGCAGTACTTC. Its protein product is CAISEIAGANSYEQYF.

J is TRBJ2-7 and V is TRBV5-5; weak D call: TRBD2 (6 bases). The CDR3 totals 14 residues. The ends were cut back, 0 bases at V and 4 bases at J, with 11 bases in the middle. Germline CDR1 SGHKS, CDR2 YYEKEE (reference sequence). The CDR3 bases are TGTGCCAGCAGCTTGGAACGGGACTTGTACGAGCAGTACTTC. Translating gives CASSLERDLYEQYF. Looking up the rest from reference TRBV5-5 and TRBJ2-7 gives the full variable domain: DAGVTQSPTHLIKTRGQQVTLRCSPISGHKSVSWYQQVLGQGPQFIFQYYEKEERGRGNFPDRFSARQFPNYSSELNVNALLLGDSALYLCASSLERDLYEQYFGPGTRLTVT.

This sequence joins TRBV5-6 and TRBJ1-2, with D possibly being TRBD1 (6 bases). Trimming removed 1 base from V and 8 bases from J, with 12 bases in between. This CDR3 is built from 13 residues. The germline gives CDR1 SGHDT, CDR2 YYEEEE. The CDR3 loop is CASSLQGRVGYTF. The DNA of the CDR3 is TGTGCCAGCAGCTTGCAGGGGCGGGTAGGCTACACCTTC.

In DNA form, the CDR3 reads TGCAGTGCTCCGTCCAATGGCTACACCTTC. It codes for CSAPSNGYTF. The chain uses TRBV20-1 and TRBJ1-2; D is undetermined. CDR3 length: 10 amino acids. Germline CDR1 and CDR2: DFQATT and SNEGSKA (reference sequence). Trimming took 5 bases from V and 6 from J, leaving 7 bases between them.